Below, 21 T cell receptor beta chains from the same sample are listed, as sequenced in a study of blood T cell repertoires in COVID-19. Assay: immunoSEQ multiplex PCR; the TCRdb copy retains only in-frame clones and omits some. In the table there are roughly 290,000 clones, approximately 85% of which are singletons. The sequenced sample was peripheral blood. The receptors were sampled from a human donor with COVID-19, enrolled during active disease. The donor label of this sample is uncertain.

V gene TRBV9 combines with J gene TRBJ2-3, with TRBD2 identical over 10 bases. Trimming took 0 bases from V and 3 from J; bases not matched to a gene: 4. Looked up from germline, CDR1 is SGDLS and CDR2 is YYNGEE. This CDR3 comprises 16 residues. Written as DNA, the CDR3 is TGTGCCAGCAGCGTAGTCCCTAGCGGGGGAACAGATACGCAGTATTTT. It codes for CASSVVPSGGTDTQYF.

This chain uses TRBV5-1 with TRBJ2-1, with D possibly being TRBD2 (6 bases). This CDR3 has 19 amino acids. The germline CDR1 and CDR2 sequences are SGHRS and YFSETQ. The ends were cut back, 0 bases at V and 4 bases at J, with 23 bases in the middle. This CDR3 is CASSLAGHSGGGIYNEQFF. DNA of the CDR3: TGCGCCAGCAGCTTGGCCGGGCATAGCGGTGGCGGGATATACAATGAGCAGTTCTTC.

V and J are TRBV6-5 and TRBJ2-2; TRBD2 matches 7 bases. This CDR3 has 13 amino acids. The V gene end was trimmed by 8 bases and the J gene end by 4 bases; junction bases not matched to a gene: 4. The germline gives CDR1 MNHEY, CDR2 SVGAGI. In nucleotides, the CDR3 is TGTGCCAGCGGGGGGGAGCGCACCGGGGAGCTGTTTTTT. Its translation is CASGGERTGELFF.

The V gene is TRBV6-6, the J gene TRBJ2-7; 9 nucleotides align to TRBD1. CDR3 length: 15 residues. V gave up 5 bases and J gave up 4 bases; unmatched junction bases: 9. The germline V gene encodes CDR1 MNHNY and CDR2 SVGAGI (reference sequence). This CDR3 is CASSENRDRDYEQYF. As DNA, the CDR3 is TGTGCCAGCAGTGAGAACCGGGACAGGGATTACGAGCAGTACTTC.

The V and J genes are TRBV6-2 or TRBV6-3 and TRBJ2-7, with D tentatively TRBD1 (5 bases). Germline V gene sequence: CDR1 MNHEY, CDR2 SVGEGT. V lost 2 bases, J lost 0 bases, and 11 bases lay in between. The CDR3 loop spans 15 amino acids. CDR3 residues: CASSYGQGSSYEQYF. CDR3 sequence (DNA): TGTGCCAGCAGTTACGGTCAGGGAAGCTCCTACGAGCAGTACTTC.

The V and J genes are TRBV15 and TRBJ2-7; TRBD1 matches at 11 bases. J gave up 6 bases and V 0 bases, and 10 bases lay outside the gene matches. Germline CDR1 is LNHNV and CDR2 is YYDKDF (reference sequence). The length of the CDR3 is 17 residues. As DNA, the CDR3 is TGTGCCACCAGCAGAGATTTATACCCAGGGACAGGGGGCGAGCAGTACTTC. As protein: CATSRDLYPGTGGEQYF.

The CDR3 here is CASSLQLAGGTDTQYF. The DNA for the CDR3 is TGTGCCAGTAGTCTACAACTAGCGGGGGGCACAGATACGCAGTATTTT. The chain uses TRBV19 and TRBJ2-3, with 11 bases fitting TRBD2. The junction had 5 bases not matched to a gene; V was cut back by 5 bases and J by 1 base. In germline, CDR1 is LNHDA, CDR2 SQIVND (reference sequence). This CDR3 contains 16 residues.

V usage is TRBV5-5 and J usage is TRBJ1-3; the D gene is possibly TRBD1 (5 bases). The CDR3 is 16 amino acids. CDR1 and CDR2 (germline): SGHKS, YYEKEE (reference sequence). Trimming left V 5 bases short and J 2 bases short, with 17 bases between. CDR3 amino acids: CASRAFGTSPGNTIYF. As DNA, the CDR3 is TGTGCCAGCAGGGCTTTTGGGACTTCACCTGGAAACACCATATATTTT.

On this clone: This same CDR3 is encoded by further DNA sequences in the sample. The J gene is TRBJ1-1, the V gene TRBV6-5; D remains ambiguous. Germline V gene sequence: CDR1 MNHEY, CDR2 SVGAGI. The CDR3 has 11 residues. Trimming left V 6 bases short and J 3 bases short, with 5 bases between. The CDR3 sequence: CASRRDTEAFF. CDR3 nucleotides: TGTGCCAGCAGGAGGGACACTGAAGCTTTCTTT.

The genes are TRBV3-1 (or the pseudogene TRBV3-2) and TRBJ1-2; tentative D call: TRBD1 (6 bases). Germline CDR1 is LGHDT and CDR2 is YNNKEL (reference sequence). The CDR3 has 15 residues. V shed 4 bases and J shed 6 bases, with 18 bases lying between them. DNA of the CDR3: TGTGCCAGCAGCCCTCCGGGACACCCAGAGGATGGCTACACCTTC. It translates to CASSPPGHPEDGYTF.

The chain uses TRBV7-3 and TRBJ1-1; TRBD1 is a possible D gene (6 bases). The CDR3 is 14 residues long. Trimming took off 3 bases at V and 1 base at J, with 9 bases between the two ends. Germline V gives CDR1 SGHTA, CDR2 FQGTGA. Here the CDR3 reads CASSFTQGNTEAFF. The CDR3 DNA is TGTGCCAGCAGCTTCACACAGGGGAACACTGAAGCTTTCTTT.

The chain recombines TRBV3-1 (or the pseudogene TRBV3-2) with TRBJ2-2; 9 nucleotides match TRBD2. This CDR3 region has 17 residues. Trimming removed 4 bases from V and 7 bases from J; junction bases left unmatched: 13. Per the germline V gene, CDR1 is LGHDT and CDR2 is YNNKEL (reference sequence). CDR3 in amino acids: CASSPRGSGSLGGELFF. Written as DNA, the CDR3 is TGTGCCAGCAGCCCAAGGGGTAGCGGGAGCTTGGGCGGGGAGCTGTTTTTT.

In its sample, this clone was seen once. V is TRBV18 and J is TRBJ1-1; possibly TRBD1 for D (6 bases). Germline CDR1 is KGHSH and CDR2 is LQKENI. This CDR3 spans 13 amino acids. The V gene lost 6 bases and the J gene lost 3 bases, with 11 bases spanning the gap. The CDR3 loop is CASSRQEDTEAFF. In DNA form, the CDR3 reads TGTGCCAGCTCCCGACAGGAGGACACTGAAGCTTTCTTT.

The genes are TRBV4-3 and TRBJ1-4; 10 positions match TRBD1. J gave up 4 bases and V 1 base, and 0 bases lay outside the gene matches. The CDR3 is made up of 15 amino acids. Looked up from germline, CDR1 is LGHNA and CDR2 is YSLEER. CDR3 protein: CASSQGTGGNEKLFF. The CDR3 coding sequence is TGCGCCAGCAGCCAAGGGACAGGGGGTAATGAAAAACTGTTTTTT.

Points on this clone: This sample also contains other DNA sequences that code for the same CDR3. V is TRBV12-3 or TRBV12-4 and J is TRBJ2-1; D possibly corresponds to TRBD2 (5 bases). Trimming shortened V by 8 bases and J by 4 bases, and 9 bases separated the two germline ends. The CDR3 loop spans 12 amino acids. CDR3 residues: CASGREYNEQFF. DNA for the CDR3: TGTGCCAGCGGGAGAGAATACAATGAGCAGTTCTTC.

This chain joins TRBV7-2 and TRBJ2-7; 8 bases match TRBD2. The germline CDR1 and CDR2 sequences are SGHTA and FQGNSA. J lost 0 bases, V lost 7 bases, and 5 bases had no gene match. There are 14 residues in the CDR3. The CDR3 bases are TGTGCCAGCAACCCGGGGGGGATCTCCTACGAGCAGTACTTC. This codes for CASNPGGISYEQYF.

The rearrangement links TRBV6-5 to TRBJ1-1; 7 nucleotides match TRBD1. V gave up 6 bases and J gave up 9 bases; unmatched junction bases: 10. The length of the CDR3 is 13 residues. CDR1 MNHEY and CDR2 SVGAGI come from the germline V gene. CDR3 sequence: CASSVRGWGKAFF. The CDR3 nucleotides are TGTGCCAGCAGCGTCAGGGGGTGGGGGAAAGCTTTCTTT.

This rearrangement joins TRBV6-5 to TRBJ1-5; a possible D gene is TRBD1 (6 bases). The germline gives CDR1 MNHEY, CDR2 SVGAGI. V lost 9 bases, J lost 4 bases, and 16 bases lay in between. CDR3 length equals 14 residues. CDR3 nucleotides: TGTGCCAGTGGTCGGGCAGGGGCTAATCAGCCCCAGCATTTT. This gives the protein CASGRAGANQPQHF.

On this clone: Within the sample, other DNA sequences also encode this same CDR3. CDR3 in DNA: TGTGCCAGCAGTCCCCAGGGAGGAGAGACCCAGTACTTC. Translated, it gives CASSPQGGETQYF. The chain links TRBV28 to TRBJ2-5, with D possibly matching TRBD2 (6 bases). V was trimmed by 5 bases and J by 4 bases, leaving 11 bases between them. CDR3 length: 13 residues. Germline CDR1 reads MDHEN; CDR2 reads SYDVKM. Filled out from reference TRBV28 and TRBJ2-5, the complete variable domain reads DVKVTQSSRYLVKRTGEKVFLECVQDMDHENMFWYRQDPGLGLRLIYFSYDVKMKEKGDIPEGYSVSREKKERFSLILESASTNQTSMYLCASSPQGGETQYFGPGTRLLVL.

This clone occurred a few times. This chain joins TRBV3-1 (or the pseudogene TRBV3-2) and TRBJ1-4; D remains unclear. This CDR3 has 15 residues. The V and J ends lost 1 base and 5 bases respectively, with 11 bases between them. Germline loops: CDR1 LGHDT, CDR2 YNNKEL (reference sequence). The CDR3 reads CASSQGPGPNEKLFF. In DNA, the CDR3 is TGTGCCAGCAGCCAAGGACCAGGCCCGAATGAAAAACTGTTTTTT.

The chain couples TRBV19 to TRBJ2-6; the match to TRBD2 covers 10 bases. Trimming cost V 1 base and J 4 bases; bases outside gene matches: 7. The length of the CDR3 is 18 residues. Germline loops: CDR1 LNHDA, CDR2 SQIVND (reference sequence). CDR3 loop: CASSIGVAGGSGANVLTF. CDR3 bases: TGTGCCAGTAGTATAGGGGTAGCGGGAGGTTCCGGGGCCAACGTCCTGACTTTC. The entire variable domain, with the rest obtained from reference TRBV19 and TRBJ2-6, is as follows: DGGITQSPKYLFRKEGQNVTLSCEQNLNHDAMYWYRQDPGQGLRLIYYSQIVNDFQKGDIAEGYSVSREKKESFPLTVTSAQKNPTAFYLCASSIGVAGGSGANVLTFGAGSRLTVL.